These 19 T cell receptor beta chains originate from one sample sequenced in a study of cytomegalovirus exposure and HLA in healthy donors. The PCR made use of 60 Vbeta and 13 Jbeta primers. Using immunoSEQ multiplex PCR, the repertoire was profiled, and TCRdb retains in-frame clones only, with some absent. The sample consists of roughly 110,000 clones, roughly 82% of them appearing once. Material for sequencing was PBMCs. All receptors come from a male donor in good health and CMV-seronegative.

The chain is built from TRBV19 and TRBJ2-2; the match to TRBD1 covers 9 bases. The CDR3 runs 15 residues. V trimming: 5 bases; J trimming: 6 bases; junction bases outside the gene matches: 7. The V gene's germline CDR1 is LNHDA and CDR2 SQIVND (reference sequence). DNA for the CDR3: TGTGCCAGTAGTGTGACACAGGGGGCCCCCGGGGAGCTGTTTTTT. Translation gives CASSVTQGAPGELFF.

This clone appeared a few times. This rearrangement joins TRBV29-1 to TRBJ1-2; D is perhaps TRBD1 (6 bases). With 5 bases removed from V and 3 bases from J, the gap between germline ends came to 10 bases. From germline, CDR1 is SQVTM and CDR2 ANQGSEA. The CDR3 is made up of 12 amino acids. CDR3 coding DNA: TGCAGCGTTCGAGAGGGGGACTATGGCTACACCTTC. Translation gives CSVREGDYGYTF.

The chain employs TRBV6-1 and TRBJ2-3, with D uncertain. The CDR3 is 16 amino acids. From germline, CDR1 is MNHNS and CDR2 SASEGT. Trimming took 2 bases from V and 2 from J, leaving 14 bases between them. The CDR3 here is CASSELGVTSTDTQYF. The CDR3, as DNA: TGTGCCAGCAGTGAACTTGGAGTAACGTCCACAGATACGCAGTATTTT.

This clone was counted a few times. The V call is TRBV5-1, the J call TRBJ1-4, with 9 bases identical to TRBD1. The V segment lost 7 bases and the J segment 5 bases; nucleotides outside the gene matches: 9. The CDR3 is 15 residues long. The germline gives CDR1 SGHRS, CDR2 YFSETQ. CDR3 nucleotides: TGCGCCAGCTGCCTCGCTGGGACAGGGAATGAAAAACTGTTTTTT. It translates to CASCLAGTGNEKLFF. Together with reference TRBV5-1 and TRBJ1-4, the CDR3 gives the full variable domain: KAGVTQTPRYLIKTRGQQVTLSCSPISGHRSVSWYQQTPGQGLQFLFEYFSETQRNKGNFPGRFSGRQFSNSRSEMNVSTLELGDSALYLCASCLAGTGNEKLFFGSGTQLSVL.

CDR3 in amino acids: CASSRDRPGELFF. The CDR3 region has the DNA TGTGCCAGCAGTCGAGACAGGCCCGGGGAGCTGTTTTTT. The chain links TRBV11-3 to TRBJ2-2; perhaps TRBD1 as D (6 bases). Trimming cost V 6 bases and J 6 bases, with 11 bases left between them. Looked up from germline, CDR1 is SGHNT and CDR2 is YENEEA. The CDR3 has 13 amino acids.

The chain recombines TRBV27 with TRBJ2-3, with D possibly being TRBD1 (7 bases). Trimming took 6 bases from V and 8 from J, leaving 12 bases between them. Germline-derived CDR1 and CDR2 are MNHEY and SMNVEV (reference sequence). This CDR3 is built from 12 residues. The CDR3 loop reads CASSHQGGTQYF. The CDR3 bases are TGTGCCAGCAGCCATCAGGGGGGTACGCAGTATTTT.

The chain combines TRBV15 with TRBJ2-7, with a weak D call TRBD2 (6 bases). The CDR3 covers 15 residues. V dropped 4 bases and J dropped 7 bases, with 20 bases sitting between them. In germline, CDR1 is LNHNV, CDR2 YYDKDF (reference sequence). CDR3 sequence (DNA): TGTGCCACCAGCAACACCCCCAAGGGACTGGGAGAGCAGTACTTC. Protein: CATSNTPKGLGEQYF.

The chain has TRBV5-4 and TRBJ1-1; 7 nucleotides agree with TRBD1. The CDR3 is made up of 13 amino acids. V trimming: 5 bases; J trimming: 5 bases; junction bases outside the gene matches: 6. The germline gives CDR1 SGHNT, CDR2 YYREEE (reference sequence). In nucleotides, the CDR3 is TGTGCCAGCAGACCCACAGGGGATACTGAAGCTTTCTTT. Its protein is CASRPTGDTEAFF. The variable domain in full, completed from reference TRBV5-4 and TRBJ1-1, reads ETGVTQSPTHLIKTRGQQVTLRCSSQSGHNTVSWYQQALGQGPQFIFQYYREEENGRGNFPPRFSGLQFPNYSSELNVNALELDDSALYLCASRPTGDTEAFFGQGTRLTVV.

This clone has only one observation. This sequence joins TRBV6-4 and TRBJ2-2, with a tentative D call TRBD1 (6 bases). CDR3 size: 13 residues. Trimming took off 8 bases at V and 1 base at J, with 8 bases between the two ends. Germline-derived CDR1 and CDR2 are MRHNA and SNTAGT. CDR3 coding DNA: TGTGCCAGCTCGGGACAGAACACCGGGGAGCTGTTTTTT. Protein sequence: CASSGQNTGELFF.

The chain combines TRBV28 with TRBJ2-5, with a possible D match to TRBD2 (6 bases). Germline V gene data show CDR1 as MDHEN and CDR2 as SYDVKM. This CDR3 contains 17 residues. V lost 5 bases and J lost 0, with 19 bases in between. The CDR3 reads CASSGDSGRSNQETQYF. The CDR3 nucleotides are TGTGCCAGCAGTGGGGACTCAGGGCGGAGCAACCAAGAGACCCAGTACTTC.

This chain joins TRBV19 and TRBJ1-4; TRBD1 might be the D (6 bases). The germline gives CDR1 LNHDA, CDR2 SQIVND (reference sequence). The CDR3 loop spans 14 amino acids. Trimming took 5 bases from V and 14 from J, leaving 21 bases between them. Here the CDR3 reads CASSYDRTAKGLFF. In DNA, the CDR3 is TGTGCCAGTAGTTATGACAGGACGGCGAAGGGGCTGTTTTTT.

The chain carries TRBV5-6 and TRBJ2-6; 8 bases map to TRBD1. Germline trimming cut 4 bases from V and 2 bases from J; bases unmatched to any gene: 8. CDR3 size: 17 residues. CDR1 is SGHDT and CDR2 is YYEEEE in the germline V gene. The CDR3 is CASSLYRTGTGANVLTF. CDR3 coding DNA: TGTGCCAGCAGCCTCTACCGGACAGGGACTGGGGCCAACGTCCTGACTTTC.

In this sample, this clone turned up a few times. The chain employs TRBV5-1 and TRBJ1-1, with D unresolved. Looked up from germline, CDR1 is SGHRS and CDR2 is YFSETQ. CDR3 length: 15 residues. The V gene lost 4 bases and the J gene lost 6 bases, with 19 bases spanning the gap. In nucleotides, the CDR3 is TGCGCCAGCAGCCCCGTAGAAACTCTCCTTTCTGAAGCTTTCTTT. Translating gives CASSPVETLLSEAFF. Full variable domain (remainder filled in from reference TRBV5-1 and TRBJ1-1): KAGVTQTPRYLIKTRGQQVTLSCSPISGHRSVSWYQQTPGQGLQFLFEYFSETQRNKGNFPGRFSGRQFSNSRSEMNVSTLELGDSALYLCASSPVETLLSEAFFGQGTRLTVV.

The CDR3 coding sequence is TGTGCCAGCTCACCAGGACTAGCGGGAGGTGGCAATGAGCAGTTCTTC. Protein: CASSPGLAGGGNEQFF. V is TRBV18 and J is TRBJ2-1; 14 nucleotides match TRBD2. This CDR3 has 16 residues. Germline CDR1 KGHSH, CDR2 LQKENI. Unmatched junction bases numbered 3, after V lost 2 bases and J lost 6 bases.

The rearrangement joins TRBV6-1 to TRBJ2-3, with D perhaps TRBD1 (6 bases). The CDR3 totals 14 residues. V was cut by 6 bases and J by 0 bases, with 10 bases left in between. Germline CDR1 MNHNS, CDR2 SASEGT. The DNA of the CDR3 is TGTGCCAGCAGCTGGGGGCGGAGCACAGATACGCAGTATTTT. Translation: CASSWGRSTDTQYF.

This rearrangement joins TRBV19 to TRBJ2-5; 9 nucleotides line up with TRBD1. The germline V gene encodes CDR1 LNHDA and CDR2 SQIVND (reference sequence). The CDR3 contains 16 residues. The trim removed 5 bases at V and 2 bases at J, leaving 9 bases unmatched. CDR3 protein: CASSQPGQGLQETQYF. CDR3 sequence (DNA): TGTGCCAGTAGTCAGCCGGGACAGGGTCTGCAAGAGACCCAGTACTTC. Full variable domain (outside the CDR3, taken from reference TRBV19 and TRBJ2-5): DGGITQSPKYLFRKEGQNVTLSCEQNLNHDAMYWYRQDPGQGLRLIYYSQIVNDFQKGDIAEGYSVSREKKESFPLTVTSAQKNPTAFYLCASSQPGQGLQETQYFGPGTRLLVL.

This clone was seen a handful of times. The genes are TRBV7-3 and TRBJ2-6; D is undetermined. With 2 bases removed from V and 1 base from J, the gap between germline ends came to 18 bases. CDR3 size: 19 residues. Germline V gene data show CDR1 as SGHTA and CDR2 as FQGTGA. The CDR3 DNA is TGTGCCAGCAGCTTAGCCCCCACGAACCGCACTTCTGGGGCCAACGTCCTGACTTTC. It yields the protein CASSLAPTNRTSGANVLTF.

The chain employs TRBV7-6 and TRBJ2-7; 8 bases line up with TRBD2. There are 15 residues in the CDR3. V gave up 1 base and J gave up 4 bases; unmatched junction bases: 6. CDR1 is SGHVS, CDR2 FNYEAQ, per germline. The CDR3 is CASSLGSGGGYEQYF. The CDR3 DNA sequence: TGTGCCAGCAGCTTAGGGTCAGGCGGGGGGTACGAGCAGTACTTC. Variable domain in full (rest from reference TRBV7-6 and TRBJ2-7): GAGVSQSPRYKVTKRGQDVALRCDPISGHVSLYWYRQALGQGPEFLTYFNYEAQQDKSGLPNDRFSAERPEGSISTLTIQRTEQRDSAMYRCASSLGSGGGYEQYFGPGTRLTVT.

V and J are TRBV30 and TRBJ1-5, with 9 bases lining up with TRBD1. This CDR3 spans 17 amino acids. The ends lost 3 bases at V and 2 bases at J; junction bases unmatched: 11. The V gene's germline CDR1 is GTSNPN and CDR2 SVGIG (reference sequence). The CDR3, as DNA: TGTGCCTGGAGAGTCGGGACAGGGTCAGATGGCAATCAGCCCCAGCATTTT. Its translation: CAWRVGTGSDGNQPQHF. Complete variable domain (other parts from reference TRBV30 and TRBJ1-5): SQTIHQWPATLVQPVGSPLSLECTVEGTSNPNLYWYRQAAGRGLQLLFYSVGIGQISSEVPQNLSASRPQDRQFILSSKKLLLSDSGFYLCAWRVGTGSDGNQPQHFGDGTRLSIL.